This T cell receptor (beta chain) was recorded in a study of shared T cell receptors in the human thymus. Method: immunoSEQ multiplex PCR; TCRdb's copy keeps in-frame clones and lacks some. The sample has under 850,000 clones, 88% seen once. V trimming: 6 bases; J trimming: 0 bases; junction bases outside the gene matches: 8. The CDR3 is 16 residues long. Germline V gene sequence: CDR1 SNHLY, CDR2 FYNNEI. These data also formed part of another study, on human thymus T cells.

This receptor was identified in a boy in the first two years of life with a congenital heart defect. The rearrangement links TRBV2 to TRBJ2-7; 10 bases line up with TRBD2. Specimen: thymocytes. The CDR3 reads CASSAGLAERSYEQYF. The CDR3 region has the DNA TGTGCCAGCAGCGCTGGACTAGCGGAGCGCTCCTACGAGCAGTACTTC.